This TCR beta chain was recorded in a study of blood T cell repertoires in COVID-19. J gave up 5 bases and V 4 bases, and 13 bases lay outside the gene matches. This CDR3 contains 16 residues. Germline assignment: CDR1 SGHTA and CDR2 FQGNSA. Sequencing used immunoSEQ multiplex PCR; TCRdb keeps in-frame clones, though not all of them. The data hold around 120,000 clones, with about 90% observed a single time. The sample taken for sequencing was peripheral blood. V and J are TRBV7-2 and TRBJ2-5, with TRBD2 matching 7 bases. This sequence originates from a woman aged 55-75 years with COVID-19, enrolled during active disease. CDR3 DNA: TGTGCCAGCAGCTCCCGGACTAGAGGGTTTCTTGAGACCCAGTACTTC. Translation gives CASSSRTRGFLETQYF.